This entry concerns a single T cell receptor beta chain. The data are from a study of graft-versus-host responses after intestinal transplantation. Study at large: Following induction with anti-thymocyte globulin, all recipients were given tacrolimus and steroids for two to three years. Points from the study as a whole: Within allografts, high graft-versus-host to host-versus-graft clonal ratios were seen among patients with graft-donor T cell macrochimerism. Researchers found GvH clones in recipient marrow, and some showed up first in ileum or blood.

Irradiated, violet-dye-labeled stimulator cells, about 200,000 in number, were plated with about 200,000 CFSE-labeled responder cells. V shed 5 bases, J shed 8 bases, and the junction held 17 bases outside the gene matches. The CDR3 is 17 residues long. From germline, CDR1 is SGHTA and CDR2 FQGTGA. Sequencing used immunoSEQ multiplex PCR; TCRdb keeps in-frame clones, though not all of them. The sample yields roughly 21,000 clones, 30% to 40% seen once. The V gene is TRBV7-3, the J gene TRBJ1-4; 7 bases line up with TRBD1. This clonotype was sampled from a human patient who received an intestinal transplant. The sample was alloreactive CD8+ T cells from a mixed lymphocyte reaction culture, taken before intestinal transplant. Subset noted: CFSE-low proliferating T cells sorted from approximately six-day pre-transplant mixed lymphocyte reaction (GvH or HvG direction). CDR3 amino acids: CASSPPPSRGHGEKLFF. DNA of the CDR3: TGTGCCAGCAGCCCCCCCCCGTCAAGGGGGCACGGCGAAAAACTGTTTTTT.